This T cell receptor (beta chain) comes out of a study of siplizumab effects on memory and regulatory T cells. The table came from immunoSEQ multiplex PCR; TCRdb's copy has only in-frame clones and leaves some out. In the table there are about 100,000 clones, about nine tenths of which are singletons. V was shortened by 5 bases and J by 1 base, with 10 bases between the two germline ends. The germline V gene has CDR1 SGHTA and CDR2 FQGTGA. The CDR3 is 14 amino acids. The V and J genes are TRBV7-3 and TRBJ2-3; no reliable D call. The sample was CD4+ T cells sorted from blood. The sequence was obtained from a human donor in good health. The CDR3 sequence is CASSPHSRTDTQYF. DNA of the CDR3: TGTGCCAGCAGCCCCCACTCCCGCACAGATACGCAGTATTTT.